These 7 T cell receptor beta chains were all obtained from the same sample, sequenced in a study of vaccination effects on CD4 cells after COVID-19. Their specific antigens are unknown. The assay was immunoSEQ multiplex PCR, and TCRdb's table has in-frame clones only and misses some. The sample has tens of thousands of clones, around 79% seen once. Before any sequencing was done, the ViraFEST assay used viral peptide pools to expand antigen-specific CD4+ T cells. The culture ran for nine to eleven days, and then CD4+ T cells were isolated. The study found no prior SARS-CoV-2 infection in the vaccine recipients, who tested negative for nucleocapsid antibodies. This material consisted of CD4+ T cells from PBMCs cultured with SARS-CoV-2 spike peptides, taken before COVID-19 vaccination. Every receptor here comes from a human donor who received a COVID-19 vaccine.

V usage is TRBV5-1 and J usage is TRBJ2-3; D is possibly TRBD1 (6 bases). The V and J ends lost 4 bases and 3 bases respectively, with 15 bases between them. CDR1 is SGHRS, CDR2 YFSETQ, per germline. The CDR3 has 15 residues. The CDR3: CASSEQGFDTDTQYF. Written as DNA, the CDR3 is TGCGCCAGCAGCGAACAGGGATTTGATACAGATACGCAGTATTTT.

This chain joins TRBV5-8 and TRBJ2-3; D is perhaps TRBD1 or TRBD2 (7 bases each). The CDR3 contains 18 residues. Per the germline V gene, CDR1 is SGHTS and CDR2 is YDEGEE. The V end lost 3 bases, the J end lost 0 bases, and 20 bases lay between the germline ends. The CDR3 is CASSYQGGTAISTDTQYF. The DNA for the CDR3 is TGTGCCAGCAGCTACCAGGGGGGGACGGCCATTAGCACAGATACGCAGTATTTT.

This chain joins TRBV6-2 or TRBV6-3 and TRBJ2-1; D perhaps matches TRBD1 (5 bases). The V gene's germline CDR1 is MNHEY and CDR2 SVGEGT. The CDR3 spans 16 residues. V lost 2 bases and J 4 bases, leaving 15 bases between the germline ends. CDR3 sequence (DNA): TGTGCCAGCAGTTACGGGGCAGGCGCCCTATACAATGAGCAGTTCTTC. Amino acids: CASSYGAGALYNEQFF.

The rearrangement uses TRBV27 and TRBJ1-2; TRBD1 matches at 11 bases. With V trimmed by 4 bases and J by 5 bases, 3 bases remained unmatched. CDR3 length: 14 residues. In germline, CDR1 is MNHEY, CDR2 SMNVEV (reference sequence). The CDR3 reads CASSYGQGAYGYTF. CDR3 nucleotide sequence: TGTGCCAGCAGTTACGGACAGGGGGCATATGGCTACACCTTC.

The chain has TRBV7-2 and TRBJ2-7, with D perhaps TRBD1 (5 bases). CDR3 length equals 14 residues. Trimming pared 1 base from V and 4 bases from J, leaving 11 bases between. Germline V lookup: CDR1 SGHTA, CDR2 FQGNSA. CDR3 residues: CASSLGRVGYEQYV. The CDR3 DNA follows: TGTGCCAGCAGCTTAGGCAGGGTGGGGTACGAGCAGTACGTC.

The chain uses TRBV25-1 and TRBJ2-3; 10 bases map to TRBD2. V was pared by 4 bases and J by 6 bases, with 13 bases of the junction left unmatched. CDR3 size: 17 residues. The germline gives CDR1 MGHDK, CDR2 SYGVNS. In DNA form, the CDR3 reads TGTGCCAGCAGTGGGTCGGCTAGCGGGGGAATCAGGGATACGCAGTATTTT. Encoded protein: CASSGSASGGIRDTQYF.

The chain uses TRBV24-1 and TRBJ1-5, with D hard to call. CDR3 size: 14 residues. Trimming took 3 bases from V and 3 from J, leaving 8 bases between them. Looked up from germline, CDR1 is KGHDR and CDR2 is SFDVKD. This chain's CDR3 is CATSDEGNNQPQHF. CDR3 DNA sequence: TGTGCCACCAGTGATGAAGGGAACAATCAGCCCCAGCATTTT.